This entry lists 20 T cell receptor beta chains sequenced from one sample in a study of CD8+ T cells in alopecia areata. Reverse transcribed after extraction, RNA yielded cDNA as the sequencing template. Assay used: immunoSEQ multiplex PCR; TCRdb lists only in-frame clones, some missing. The sample carries 100,000 to 150,000 clones, 61% recorded once. Treatment of the sample: oral pan-JAK inhibitor, 5-10 mg twice daily. The source material was CD4+ T cells sorted from blood, sampled at week 4, from a patient treated with tofacitinib. The receptors shown here come from a human donor with alopecia areata.

V usage is TRBV7-3 and J usage is TRBJ2-5; D not certain. Trimming took 2 bases from V and 5 from J, leaving 9 bases between them. This CDR3 is 13 amino acids long. Germline-derived CDR1 and CDR2 are SGHTA and FQGTGA. The CDR3 spells CASSLSPLETQYF. The DNA for the CDR3 is TGTGCCAGCAGCTTATCCCCCCTTGAGACCCAGTACTTC.

This clone came up once. The V and J genes are TRBV9 and TRBJ2-2; TRBD1 is a possible D gene (6 bases). Trimming removed 4 bases at V and 6 bases at J, with 16 bases between. CDR1 is SGDLS, CDR2 YYNGEE, per germline. This CDR3 contains 15 residues. The CDR3 loop is CASSLRAGAPGELFF. The CDR3 region has the DNA TGTGCCAGCAGCTTGCGGGCAGGGGCTCCCGGGGAGCTGTTTTTT.

This chain connects TRBV30 to TRBJ1-2; 8 bases agree with TRBD1. Germline values: CDR1 GTSNPN, CDR2 SVGIG (reference sequence). The V gene end was trimmed by 5 bases and the J gene end by 7 bases; junction bases not matched to a gene: 9. CDR3 length: 13 residues. The CDR3 loop is CAWVGQGGSGYTF. The CDR3 DNA reads as TGTGCCTGGGTCGGACAGGGAGGAAGTGGCTACACCTTC.

The chain couples TRBV27 to TRBJ2-7; 9 bases map to TRBD2. This CDR3 region has 14 residues. Trimming at V came to 6 bases and at J to 7 bases, leaving 10 bases not matched to a gene. CDR1 is MNHEY and CDR2 is SMNVEV in the germline V gene (reference sequence). This CDR3 reads CASRTPGLATEQYF. CDR3 bases: TGTGCCAGCAGAACGCCGGGACTAGCTACTGAGCAGTACTTC.

J is TRBJ2-1 and V is TRBV7-3, with 9 bases lining up with TRBD2. V gave up 2 bases and J gave up 6 bases; unmatched junction bases: 5. Germline values: CDR1 SGHTA, CDR2 FQGTGA. This CDR3 has 15 amino acids. DNA for the CDR3: TGTGCCAGCAGCTTATCCCTAGCGGGAAGCAATGAGCAGTTCTTC. Its protein is CASSLSLAGSNEQFF.

This clone was observed once. The gene calls are TRBV29-1 and TRBJ1-4, with D uncertain. CDR3 length: 14 amino acids. Trimming took 4 bases from V and 3 from J, leaving 12 bases between them. Germline-derived CDR1 and CDR2 are SQVTM and ANQGSEA. CDR3: CSVVWQDSNEKLFF. In DNA form, the CDR3 reads TGCAGCGTTGTTTGGCAGGATTCTAATGAAAAACTGTTTTTT.

A few counts support this clone. The chain employs TRBV5-6 and TRBJ1-5; tentatively, D is TRBD1 (5 bases). Germline loops: CDR1 SGHDT, CDR2 YYEEEE. V was pared by 5 bases and J by 0 bases, with 6 bases between. There are 13 residues in the CDR3. The CDR3 protein is CASSGGSNQPQHF. CDR3 coding DNA: TGTGCCAGCAGTGGGGGTAGCAATCAGCCCCAGCATTTT.

This clone was observed a few times. This chain joins TRBV7-3 and TRBJ2-2, with 7 bases fitting TRBD1. V was pared by 5 bases and J by 1 base, with 4 bases of the junction left unmatched. CDR3 length: 15 residues. Looked up from germline, CDR1 is SGHTA and CDR2 is FQGTGA. The DNA of the CDR3 is TGTGCCAGCAGCCCCCCAGGGGGGAACACCGGGGAGCTGTTTTTT. Protein product: CASSPPGGNTGELFF.

J is TRBJ1-1 and V is TRBV2; D perhaps matches TRBD1 (5 bases). The CDR3 sequence is 14 residues long. V was cut by 7 bases and J by 7 bases, with 19 bases left in between. Per the germline V gene, CDR1 is SNHLY and CDR2 is FYNNEI. Written as DNA, the CDR3 is TGTGCCAGCACGGTCGGATCGGGGCCTCTTGAAGCTTTCTTT. Its translation: CASTVGSGPLEAFF.

The CDR3 coding sequence is TGTGCCAGCAGCTTACATGATCCGCGGGAGGGCTCGGAGCAGTACTTC. Amino acid sequence: CASSLHDPREGSEQYF. The chain combines TRBV7-6 with TRBJ2-7; TRBD2 agrees at 9 bases. CDR1 and CDR2 (germline): SGHVS, FNYEAQ. The CDR3 runs to 16 residues. V shed 2 bases and J 7 bases; nucleotides not matched to a gene: 12.

The rearrangement uses TRBV27 and TRBJ1-2; tentatively, D is TRBD1 (6 bases). The CDR3 sequence is 14 residues long. Deletions cut 4 bases from V and 0 bases from J, with 9 bases between. Germline CDR1 is MNHEY and CDR2 is SMNVEV (reference sequence). CDR3 loop: CASSSGTTNYGYTF. The DNA of the CDR3 is TGTGCCAGCAGTTCCGGGACAACTAACTATGGCTACACCTTC.

The rearrangement joins TRBV7-8 to TRBJ2-5; D gene uncertain. The CDR3 runs to 10 residues. Germline-derived CDR1 and CDR2 are SGHVS and FQNEAQ. V was pared by 8 bases and J by 4 bases, with 5 bases between. The CDR3 region has the DNA TGTGCCAGCGGAATAGAGACCCAGTACTTC. Translated, it gives CASGIETQYF. Full variable domain (remainder filled in from reference TRBV7-8 and TRBJ2-5): GAGVSQSPRYKVAKRGQDVALRCDPISGHVSLFWYQQALGQGPEFLTYFQNEAQLDKSGLPSDRFFAERPEGSVSTLKIQRTQQEDSAVYLCASGIETQYFGPGTRLLVL.

The chain employs TRBV30 and TRBJ1-5; 7 bases fit TRBD1. CDR1 is GTSNPN and CDR2 is SVGIG in the germline V gene (reference sequence). This CDR3 is built from 13 residues. The V and J ends lost 4 bases and 5 bases, in that order; junction bases with no gene match: 5. The CDR3 spells CAWNAGGDQPQHF. The DNA of the CDR3 is TGTGCCTGGAATGCAGGGGGGGATCAGCCCCAGCATTTT.

This clone was seen only a few times. This chain uses TRBV30 with TRBJ1-4, with a tentative D call TRBD1 (6 bases). CDR3 size: 15 residues. V lost 4 bases to trimming and J lost 3 bases, with 15 bases between them. CDR1 GTSNPN and CDR2 SVGIG come from the germline V gene (reference sequence). DNA for the CDR3: TGTGCCTGGAAGGACGGACAGATCCCTAATGAAAAACTGTTTTTT. Translation gives CAWKDGQIPNEKLFF.

The chain uses TRBV9 and TRBJ1-4; TRBD1 might be the D (5 bases). Germline CDR1 reads SGDLS; CDR2 reads YYNGEE. The V end was cut by 3 bases, the J end by 6 bases, with 18 bases between. There are 16 residues in the CDR3. The DNA for the CDR3 is TGTGCCAGCAGCGAGGGACCCCGGCCCCAGGATGAAAAACTGTTTTTT. Translated: CASSEGPRPQDEKLFF.

The V call is TRBV5-1, the J call TRBJ1-2; 7 bases are a match to TRBD1. Trimming took 0 bases from V and 4 from J; bases not matched to a gene: 9. This CDR3 region has 16 residues. Germline CDR1 is SGHRS and CDR2 is YFSETQ. CDR3: CASSLAVQGSSYGYTF. For the CDR3, the DNA is TGCGCCAGCAGCTTGGCCGTACAGGGGAGTTCCTATGGCTACACCTTC.

The chain employs TRBV19 and TRBJ1-2, with TRBD1 as a possible D gene (5 bases). This CDR3 is 13 amino acids long. V was trimmed by 6 bases and J by 0 bases, leaving 8 bases between them. From germline, CDR1 is LNHDA and CDR2 SQIVND (reference sequence). The CDR3: CASRQETNYGYTF. Here the CDR3 DNA reads TGTGCCAGTAGACAGGAGACTAACTATGGCTACACCTTC.

This clone has more than one count but fewer than ten. CDR3 nucleotides: TGTGCCTGGAGGGGACTAGCGGGATTCAATGAGCAGTTCTTC. It is translated as CAWRGLAGFNEQFF. The rearrangement links TRBV30 to TRBJ2-1; the match to TRBD2 covers 13 bases. The germline V gene has CDR1 GTSNPN and CDR2 SVGIG (reference sequence). This CDR3 is built from 14 residues. J lost 6 bases, V lost 3 bases, and 2 bases had no gene match.

This chain joins TRBV4-1 and TRBJ1-2, with D unclear. The V and J ends lost 0 bases and 1 base respectively, with 6 bases between them. Germline V gene lookup returns CDR1 MGHRA and CDR2 YSYEKL. There are 14 residues in the CDR3. The DNA of the CDR3 is TGCGCCAGCAGCCAAGATTCGGGTAACTATGGCTACACCTTC. It yields the protein CASSQDSGNYGYTF.

The J gene is TRBJ1-5, the V gene TRBV13, with D possibly TRBD1 on 5 matching bases. Trimming took 4 bases from V and 3 from J, leaving 7 bases between them. The CDR3 has 13 residues. CDR1 is PRHDT, CDR2 FYEKMQ, per germline (reference sequence). The CDR3 sequence is CASSWGLNQPQHF. DNA of the CDR3: TGTGCCAGCAGCTGGGGCCTCAATCAGCCCCAGCATTTT. The complete variable domain, with remaining parts taken from reference TRBV13 and TRBJ1-5, reads AAGVIQSPRHLIKEKRETATLKCYPIPRHDTVYWYQQGPGQDPQFLISFYEKMQSDKGSIPDRFSAQQFSDYHSELNMSSLELGDSALYFCASSWGLNQPQHFGDGTRLSIL.